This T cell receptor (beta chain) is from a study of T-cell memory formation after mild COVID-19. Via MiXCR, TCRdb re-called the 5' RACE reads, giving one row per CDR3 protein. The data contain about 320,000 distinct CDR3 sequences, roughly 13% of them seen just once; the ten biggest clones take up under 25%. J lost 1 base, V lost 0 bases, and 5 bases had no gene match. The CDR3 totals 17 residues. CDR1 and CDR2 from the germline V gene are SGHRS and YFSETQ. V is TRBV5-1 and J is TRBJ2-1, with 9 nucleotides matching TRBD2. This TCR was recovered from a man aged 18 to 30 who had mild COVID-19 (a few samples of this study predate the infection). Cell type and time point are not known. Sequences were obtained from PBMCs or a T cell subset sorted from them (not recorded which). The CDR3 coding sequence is TGCGCCAGCAGCTTGGTCGGACTAGCGAGTTCCTACAATGAGCAGTTCTTC. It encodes CASSLVGLASSYNEQFF.